What follows describes a single TCR beta chain. What it binds is not known. Unique molecular identifiers were affixed to single, distinct cDNA molecules. MiXCR, applied by TCRdb to the 5' RACE reads, yields one record per CDR3 protein. This sample has 55,000 to 85,000 distinct CDR3 sequences; roughly 15% occur once, and the top ten carry 11% to 15%. The germline gives CDR1 KGHSH, CDR2 LQKENI. The germline V and J ends were trimmed by 3 bases and 3 bases, with 9 bases remaining between them. The CDR3 is 14 residues long. The sample originates from a study of early T cells in non-severe SARS-CoV-2 infection. The wider study: Unsorted whole-blood RNA was sequenced in bulk, leaving chains unpaired.

Whole-study findings and limits: There was a bias toward anti-spike CD8 responses in VDJdb matching, which missed private and CD4 specificities.

The TCR sequence derives from an adult who was a healthcare worker with PCR-confirmed SARS-CoV-2 infection or an uninfected control (not recorded which). J is TRBJ1-3 and V is TRBV18; possibly TRBD1 for D (5 bases). Sequenced material: whole blood. CDR3 DNA sequence: TGTGCCAGCTCACCCACGGACAATGGAAACACCATATATTTT. Translating it yields CASSPTDNGNTIYF.